Presented here are 27 T cell receptor beta chains from one specimen sequenced in a study of blood T cell repertoires in COVID-19. This table comes from immunoSEQ multiplex PCR, and its TCRdb copy is limited to in-frame clones, with some not included. The sample contains under 300,000 clones, roughly nine tenths of which appear only once. The sequencing input was peripheral blood. These receptors were collected from a man in his sixties with acute or convalescent COVID-19.

The J gene is TRBJ2-5, the V gene TRBV11-2; 9 bases align to TRBD1. The V and J ends lost 4 bases and 5 bases, in that order; junction bases with no gene match: 8. The germline gives CDR1 SGHAT, CDR2 FQNNGV. The CDR3 has 15 residues. CDR3 in DNA: TGTGCCAGCAGCTCTCGGGACAGGGATTACGAGACCCAGTACTTC. Amino acids: CASSSRDRDYETQYF.

The gene calls are TRBV11-3 and TRBJ2-1; 7 nucleotides agree with TRBD2. Germline lookup yields CDR1 SGHNT and CDR2 YENEEA. The CDR3 loop spans 13 amino acids. With 5 bases clipped from V and 4 bases from J, the junction kept 2 bases outside the gene matches. The CDR3 region has the DNA TGTGCCAGCAGCAGGACTAGATACAATGAGCAGTTCTTC. Translation gives CASSRTRYNEQFF.

This chain connects TRBV7-8 to TRBJ2-5; no clear D. Germline assignment: CDR1 SGHVS and CDR2 FQNEAQ. Trimming stripped 5 bases from V and 2 bases from J, with 9 bases between. This CDR3 is built from 13 residues. The DNA for the CDR3 is TGTGCCAGCAGCCAGGCGGCGCAAGAGACCCAGTACTTC. Translating gives CASSQAAQETQYF.

V usage is TRBV7-2 and J usage is TRBJ1-6; 11 bases align to TRBD1. After removal of 5 bases from V and 3 bases from J, the junction contained 9 bases not matched to a gene. CDR3 length: 18 residues. Germline-derived CDR1 and CDR2 are SGHTA and FQGNSA. DNA for the CDR3: TGTGCCAGCAGCCCAAGGACAGGGGGCTACGTCTATAATTCACCCCTCCACTTT. This sequence encodes CASSPRTGGYVYNSPLHF.

This clone came up once. The rearrangement joins TRBV6-6 to TRBJ2-1; 7 nucleotides match TRBD2. The CDR3 is 16 residues long. Trimming cost V 2 bases and J 4 bases; bases outside gene matches: 8. The germline gives CDR1 MNHNY, CDR2 SVGAGI (reference sequence). CDR3 sequence (DNA): TGTGCCAGCAGTTACGCCAGGTCTAGCGGTTACAATGAGCAGTTCTTC. Its translation is CASSYARSSGYNEQFF.

The chain couples TRBV5-1 to TRBJ1-2, with D unresolved. CDR1 and CDR2 from the germline V gene are SGHRS and YFSETQ. V dropped 0 bases and J dropped 6 bases, with 12 bases sitting between them. This CDR3 is built from 14 residues. This CDR3 is CASSLDGGGNGYTF. The DNA of the CDR3 is TGCGCCAGCAGCTTGGACGGAGGAGGGAATGGCTACACCTTC.

The rearrangement joins TRBV5-6 to TRBJ2-2; TRBD1 might be the D (6 bases). Trimming left V 0 bases short and J 3 bases short, with 9 bases between. CDR3 length equals 15 residues. CDR1 SGHDT and CDR2 YYEEEE come from the germline V gene. The CDR3, as DNA: TGTGCCAGCAGCTTGGTACAGGGTTACACCGGGGAGCTGTTTTTT. Residues: CASSLVQGYTGELFF.

V and J are TRBV7-2 and TRBJ2-5; D is possibly TRBD2 (6 bases). V was pared by 5 bases and J by 4 bases, with 17 bases between. The CDR3 is 15 amino acids. Germline CDR1 is SGHTA and CDR2 is FQGNSA. Here the CDR3 reads CASSPIGGSGETQYF. The CDR3 DNA reads as TGTGCCAGCAGCCCCATCGGGGGTAGCGGAGAGACCCAGTACTTC.

V usage is TRBV11-3 and J usage is TRBJ2-7; 8 positions match TRBD1. J gave up 3 bases and V 4 bases, and 8 bases lay outside the gene matches. This CDR3 region has 15 residues. Germline V lookup: CDR1 SGHNT, CDR2 YENEEA. The CDR3 coding sequence is TGTGCCAGCAGCTGGACAGGGAAAACTCGCTACGAGCAGTACTTC. It encodes CASSWTGKTRYEQYF.

The rearrangement joins TRBV12-3 or TRBV12-4 to TRBJ2-5; TRBD1 is a possible D gene (5 bases). V lost 3 bases and J 5 bases, leaving 10 bases between the germline ends. The CDR3 loop spans 13 amino acids. The DNA of the CDR3 is TGTGCCAGCAGTTTTGGCAGGGTGGAGACCCAGTACTTC. Protein product: CASSFGRVETQYF.

This sequence joins TRBV5-4 and TRBJ2-2, with D uncertain. The CDR3 is 15 amino acids. Germline assignment: CDR1 SGHNT and CDR2 YYREEE (reference sequence). V was shortened by 6 bases and J by 0 bases, with 12 bases between the two germline ends. The CDR3 bases are TGTGCCAGCACCCTTGAGAACGCGAACACCGGGGAGCTGTTTTTT. Translation: CASTLENANTGELFF.

The chain is built from TRBV19 and TRBJ2-5; D unclear. In germline, CDR1 is LNHDA, CDR2 SQIVND (reference sequence). Trimming removed 4 bases from V and 3 bases from J, with 12 bases in between. The CDR3 length is 14 residues. DNA of the CDR3: TGTGCCAGTAGTACCCGACATTCCGAAGAGACCCAGTACTTC. This sequence encodes CASSTRHSEETQYF.

The chain carries TRBV6-5 and TRBJ2-7; the D is unclear. The ends were cut back, 5 bases at V and 2 bases at J, with 10 bases in the middle. Germline lookup yields CDR1 MNHEY and CDR2 SVGAGI. The CDR3 is 13 amino acids. CDR3: CASSLTVTYEQYF. CDR3 DNA sequence: TGTGCCAGCAGTCTAACAGTTACCTACGAGCAGTACTTC.

The genes are TRBV28 and TRBJ1-1; D possibly corresponds to TRBD1 (6 bases). This CDR3 is built from 16 residues. Between the trimmed V and J ends, which lost 7 bases and 1 base, there was a span of 19 bases. Germline loops: CDR1 MDHEN, CDR2 SYDVKM. For the CDR3, the DNA is TGTGCCAGCACCTCCCAGCAGGGGTGGAGGAACACTGAAGCTTTCTTT. Its protein is CASTSQQGWRNTEAFF.

V and J are TRBV12-5 and TRBJ2-1, with a tentative D call TRBD2 (5 bases). This CDR3 has 12 residues. Germline V CDR1 and CDR2: LGHNT, FRNRAP. Trimming stripped 6 bases from V and 7 bases from J, with 10 bases between. The CDR3 sequence: CASGLSGNEQFF. DNA of the CDR3: TGTGCTAGTGGGTTAAGCGGAAATGAGCAGTTCTTC.

The chain uses TRBV28 and TRBJ1-2, with a tentative D call TRBD1 (5 bases). The CDR3 has 11 amino acids. V was shortened by 5 bases and J by 13 bases, with 14 bases between the two germline ends. Germline CDR1 MDHEN, CDR2 SYDVKM. The DNA of the CDR3 is TGTGCCAGCAGTCGGCGCCCCAGGGTCACCTTC. Protein: CASSRRPRVTF.

V usage is TRBV24-1 and J usage is TRBJ2-5; D perhaps matches TRBD2 (7 bases). Germline CDR1 is KGHDR and CDR2 is SFDVKD. V was cut by 0 bases and J by 3 bases, with 22 bases left in between. The CDR3 spans 19 residues. CDR3 sequence reads: CATSDLPAGAAGVEETQYF. The DNA of the CDR3 is TGTGCCACCAGTGATTTGCCGGCAGGGGCGGCGGGAGTGGAAGAGACCCAGTACTTC.

The CDR3 nucleotides are TGTGCCAGCAGCTCGAGAGGAGTAGGGGGCTACGAGCAGTACTTC. Translated, it gives CASSSRGVGGYEQYF. The chain couples TRBV11-3 to TRBJ2-7; D is perhaps TRBD1 (6 bases). CDR3 length equals 15 residues. Germline values: CDR1 SGHNT, CDR2 YENEEA. Trimming took 4 bases from V and 3 from J, leaving 16 bases between them.

This clone was counted only a few times. The chain employs TRBV28 and TRBJ1-5; D unclear. Trimming took 7 bases from V and 7 from J, leaving 11 bases between them. CDR1 and CDR2 from the germline V gene are MDHEN and SYDVKM. CDR3 length: 12 residues. CDR3 in DNA: TGTGCCAGCAAACTGCGGGAGCAGCCCCAGCATTTT. Amino acids: CASKLREQPQHF. The variable domain in full, completed from reference TRBV28 and TRBJ1-5, reads DVKVTQSSRYLVKRTGEKVFLECVQDMDHENMFWYRQDPGLGLRLIYFSYDVKMKEKGDIPEGYSVSREKKERFSLILESASTNQTSMYLCASKLREQPQHFGDGTRLSIL.

To note about this clone: Other nucleotide sequences in the sample specify the same CDR3. The chain recombines TRBV27 with TRBJ2-5, with a tentative D call TRBD2 (5 bases). The V gene's germline CDR1 is MNHEY and CDR2 SMNVEV (reference sequence). The CDR3 runs 13 residues. The V end lost 4 bases, the J end lost 3 bases, and 9 bases lay between the germline ends. This chain's CDR3 is CASSSTREETQYF. CDR3 in DNA: TGTGCCAGCAGTTCCACTAGAGAAGAGACCCAGTACTTC.

This clone appeared a single time. This sequence joins TRBV10-3 and TRBJ1-1; the D is unclear. The V gene's germline CDR1 is ENHRY and CDR2 SYGVKD. V lost 1 base and J 5 bases, leaving 5 bases between the germline ends. This CDR3 is 12 amino acids long. In DNA form, the CDR3 reads TGTGCCATCAGTGAGTATCAGACTGAAGCTTTCTTT. Translated, it gives CAISEYQTEAFF.

The chain employs TRBV19 and TRBJ1-1; 7 bases are a match to TRBD1. After removal of 7 bases from V and 6 bases from J, the junction contained 11 bases not matched to a gene. The CDR3 covers 14 residues. Germline CDR1 is LNHDA and CDR2 is SQIVND (reference sequence). In DNA, the CDR3 is TGTGCCAGTACCCTGACTCAAGACAGGGCTGAAGCTTTCTTT. Residues: CASTLTQDRAEAFF.

This clone has just a few counts. The same CDR3 can be traced to other DNA sequences in this sample. This chain connects TRBV5-4 to TRBJ2-1; 10 nucleotides agree with TRBD2. The length of the CDR3 is 14 residues. The V segment lost 3 bases and the J segment 7 bases; nucleotides outside the gene matches: 4. Germline V CDR1 and CDR2: SGHNT, YYREEE (reference sequence). In DNA form, the CDR3 reads TGTGCCAGCAGCTCAAGGACTAGCGGAAATGAGCAGTTCTTC. This sequence encodes CASSSRTSGNEQFF.

The genes are TRBV2 and TRBJ1-1; 8 bases fit TRBD1. The J segment lost 6 bases and the V segment lost 5 bases, leaving 2 bases of the junction unmatched. This CDR3 comprises 12 residues. Looked up from germline, CDR1 is SNHLY and CDR2 is FYNNEI. The CDR3 is CASSKDRAEAFF. DNA for the CDR3: TGTGCCAGCAGTAAGGACAGGGCTGAAGCTTTCTTT.

The CDR3: CSVADRGRYEQYF. CDR3 sequence (DNA): TGCAGCGTTGCCGACAGGGGTAGGTACGAGCAGTACTTC. This chain joins TRBV29-1 and TRBJ2-7, with 8 bases that match TRBD1. This CDR3 comprises 13 residues. Germline assignment: CDR1 SQVTM and CDR2 ANQGSEA. Trimming at V came to 4 bases and at J to 4 bases, leaving 6 bases not matched to a gene.

A single count supports this clone. V usage is TRBV24-1 and J usage is TRBJ2-1, with D perhaps matching TRBD2 (6 bases). CDR3 length: 16 amino acids. Trimming stripped 1 base from V and 0 bases from J, with 9 bases between. Germline V gene sequence: CDR1 KGHDR, CDR2 SFDVKD. In DNA form, the CDR3 reads TGTGCCACCAGTGATTTCGTCGGGGGCTCCTACAATGAGCAGTTCTTC. As protein: CATSDFVGGSYNEQFF.

The chain uses TRBV11-1 and TRBJ2-7; a weak D match, TRBD1 (5 bases). CDR3 length equals 14 residues. CDR1 SGHAT and CDR2 FQDESV come from the germline V gene (reference sequence). V gave up 5 bases and J gave up 0 bases, with 11 bases separating them. CDR3 nucleotides: TGTGCCAGCAGCCCGGACACTTACTCCTACGAGCAGTACTTC. Amino acids: CASSPDTYSYEQYF.